A selection of T cell receptor beta chains follows, all from one sample in a study of long-term antiretroviral therapy in people with HIV. Assay used: immunoSEQ multiplex PCR; TCRdb lists only in-frame clones, some missing. The table shows around 23,000 clones, with about 84% occurring only once. Sequencing used unsorted PBMCs, obtained 0.5 years before starting antiretroviral therapy. The receptors shown here come from a man aged 35 to 55 with HIV. Both conserved end residues are part of each CDR3. D genes are given only for firm matches. The size field is filled for only some rows; it gives once, few, many or a size class.

D gene	clone size	V gene	J gene	CDR3 DNA	CDR3 protein
NA	NA	TRBV28	TRBJ1-2	TGTGCCAGCAGTCTACAGGGTATGTTGGACTATGGCTACACCTTC	CASSLQGMLDYGYTF
NA	few	TRBV2	TRBJ2-2	TGTGCCAGCAGTTCCGGGCCCCGCCGGGCCGGGGAGCTGTTTTTT	CASSSGPRRAGELFF
NA	once	TRBV19	TRBJ2-5	TGTGCCAGTAGTATGTTGGGCCGCCAAGAGACCCAGTACTTC	CASSMLGRQETQYF
NA	NA	TRBV29-1	TRBJ2-7	TGCAGCGTCCCCGGGCAGGGCCCCTACGAGCAGTACTTC	CSVPGQGPYEQYF
NA	few	TRBV29-1	TRBJ2-2	TGCAGCGTTGATCCTAACACCGGGGAGCTGTTTTTT	CSVDPNTGELFF
NA	NA	TRBV14	TRBJ2-7	TGTGCCAGCAGCCAAGGTGGCGCATCCTACGAGCAGTACTTC	CASSQGGASYEQYF
NA	NA	TRBV9	TRBJ2-6	TGTGCCAGCAGCGTATCGTTGCCTGGGGTGGCGCCCGGGGCCAACGTCCTGACTTTC	CASSVSLPGVAPGANVLTF
TRBD1	NA	TRBV7-2	TRBJ2-7	TGTGCCAGCAGCTTAGGGGACAGGGTAGTCTACGAGCAGTACTTC	CASSLGDRVVYEQYF
NA	NA	TRBV11-2	TRBJ1-1	TGTGCCAGCAGCTTAGACAGCATGAACACTGAAGCTTTCTTT	CASSLDSMNTEAFF
NA	NA	TRBV2	TRBJ1-1	TGTGCCAGCAGTGCGGAGGGGTTGAACACTGAAGCTTTCTTT	CASSAEGLNTEAFF
NA	NA	TRBV27	TRBJ1-4	TGTGCCAGCAGGCCTTTTGACAGGACCGGTGAAAAACTGTTTTTT	CASRPFDRTGEKLFF
TRBD2	NA	TRBV6-4	TRBJ2-1	TGTGCCAGCGCGGCTAGCGGGGGGTCCTACAATGAGCAGTTCTTC	CASAASGGSYNEQFF
TRBD1	NA	TRBV27	TRBJ2-3	TGTGCCAGCAGTTGGGACAGGGAAGTTGAAACGCAGTATTTT	CASSWDREVETQYF
NA	NA	TRBV7-2	TRBJ1-6	TGTGCCAGCAGCTTAGAACCGGGATCACCCCTCCACTTT	CASSLEPGSPLHF
TRBD2	few	TRBV2	TRBJ2-2	TGTGCCAGCAGTGCTGGCGGGGGTAACACCGGGGAGCTGTTTTTT	CASSAGGGNTGELFF
NA	NA	TRBV9	TRBJ1-2	TGTGCCAGCAGCTCACGTACGGGGATTGAGGGCTACACCTTC	CASSSRTGIEGYTF
NA	NA	TRBV27	TRBJ2-2	TGTGCCAGCAGTTTGGGGCTATTCACCGGGGAGCTGTTTTTT	CASSLGLFTGELFF
NA	NA	TRBV5-4	TRBJ1-1	TGTGCCAGCAGCTGGGGGATCGGGGGCGGGATCCCCGGAGGAGCTTTCTTT	CASSWGIGGGIPGGAFF
NA	NA	TRBV9	TRBJ2-2	TGTGCCAGCAGCGCCTACTCAGGGGACACCGGGGAGCTGTTTTTT	CASSAYSGDTGELFF
NA	NA	TRBV7-6	TRBJ1-1	TGTGCCAGCAGCTTCGGGCGTGGGGGGAATACTGAAGCTTTCTTT	CASSFGRGGNTEAFF
NA	NA	TRBV28	TRBJ2-1	TGTGCCAGCAACGGGCGAGGCAATGAGCAGTTCTTC	CASNGRGNEQFF
NA	NA	TRBV10-3	TRBJ1-2	TGTGCCATCAGTGAGGCTGCGGGTACCGATGGCTACACCTTC	CAISEAAGTDGYTF
TRBD1	once	TRBV7-9	TRBJ2-7	TGTGCCAGCAGCTCTTCCGGGACAGTCCACTACGAGCAGTACTTC	CASSSSGTVHYEQYF
TRBD1	NA	TRBV7-9	TRBJ2-7	TGTGCCAGCAGCTTGACAGGGGATACCTACGAGCAGTACTTC	CASSLTGDTYEQYF
TRBD2	NA	TRBV2	TRBJ2-1	TGTGCCAGCAGAACTAGCGGGGGCCGTTACAATGAGCAGTTCTTC	CASRTSGGRYNEQFF
NA	NA	TRBV6-5	TRBJ2-5	TGTGCCAGCAGTCCGGGGAGGCTACAGACCCAGTACTTC	CASSPGRLQTQYF